This TCR beta chain was captured by sequencing in a study of CD8 T cells in ankylosing spondylitis. Whole-study results and caveats: Clones tied to disease were said to be significantly enriched in matched ankylosing spondylitis synovial fluid. What appeared characteristic of ankylosing spondylitis blood was a TCR beta motif of several highly homologous variants.

This CDR3 spans 15 amino acids. Per the germline V gene, CDR1 is DFQATT and CDR2 is SNEGSKA (reference sequence). Quantitative 5'-RACE with molecular barcodes generated TCR beta libraries. From the 5' RACE reads, TCRdb called clonotypes with MiXCR, one entry per CDR3 protein. The sample gives 230,000 or so distinct CDR3 sequences, more than 20% of which show up once; 0.5% to 0.65% is in the top ten. Only a few counts were recorded for this clonotype. Its target is not known. Relative to the germline gene, one junction end is altered; a read error may explain this. The chain couples TRBV20-1 to TRBJ1-3; D unresolved. The sequencing input was blood, either unsorted or a sorted T cell fraction (not recorded which). This TCR was sampled from a male donor with ankylosing spondylitis or in good health (not recorded which). CDR3 region: CSARDPSPSGNTIYF. The CDR3 DNA follows: TGCAGTGCTCGAGACCCATCCCCATCTGGAAACACCATATATTTT.